This T cell receptor (beta chain) originates from a study of vaccination effects on CD4 cells after COVID-19. It was after 10 days of culture that CD4+ T cells were isolated. Infection with SARS-CoV-2 occurred in the person between March and December 2020, and PCR confirmed it. Two doses of BNT162b2 or mRNA-1273 vaccine were administered to participants. IL-2 medium supplanted half the medium on days 3 and 7. As concerns this clone: Its antigen is currently unknown.

Sequencing was performed with immunoSEQ multiplex PCR; in TCRdb, only in-frame clones are kept and a portion is missing. The data contain tens of thousands of clones, 76% of them singletons. Study-wide results and limits: Relatively few convalescent patients took part in the study, which had no early post-infection timepoints.

Germline V gene data show CDR1 as SEHNR and CDR2 as FQNEAQ (reference sequence). This CDR3 region has 15 residues. Deletions cut 2 bases from V and 0 bases from J, with 8 bases between. The source material was CD4+ T cells from PBMCs cultured without peptide, sampled after COVID-19 vaccination. J is TRBJ2-1 and V is TRBV7-9; D remains ambiguous. This clonotype was obtained from a human donor who had a prior SARS-CoV-2 infection. CDR3 coding DNA: TGTGCCAGCAGCTTAAGAGCTTTCTCCTACAATGAGCAGTTCTTC. Translated, it gives CASSLRAFSYNEQFF.